This TCR beta chain comes out of a study of T cells in Graves' hyperthyroidism and ophthalmopathy. Study results and caveats: The majority of expanded thyroid clonotypes above 0.001 also appeared in blood.

RNA transcripts served as the template for amplifying TCR beta CDR3 regions. Researchers ran a first-round RT-PCR on the TCR CDR3 using the HTBI primer set. TCRdb re-called the multiplex PCR reads through MiXCR, storing one row per CDR3 protein. The table shows 300,000 to 400,000 distinct CDR3 sequences, with more than 14% occurring only once. In its sample, this clonotype was seen many times. Its target is unknown. The study excluded patients with uncontrolled infection, other autoimmune disease, pregnancy or lactation. The authors obtained PBMCs from roughly 9.7 ml of fresh peripheral blood. Sequencing was done on a sample of blood. The TCR comes from a woman in her 30s with Graves' ophthalmopathy.

This CDR3 is CASSPWTGESHGYTF. CDR3 bases: TGTGCCAGCAGTCCCTGGACAGGGGAGTCCCATGGCTACACCTTC. The V gene is TRBV12-3 or TRBV12-4, the J gene TRBJ1-2, with TRBD1 identical over 9 bases. V lost 5 bases and J lost 6; bases outside the gene matches: 10. CDR3 length: 15 amino acids.